This T cell receptor beta chain came from a study of cytomegalovirus exposure and HLA in healthy donors. Background on the study: In an earlier analysis, 90 million to 130 million unique TCR beta sequences were found from some 180 million T cells. The early release's HLA-typed donors yielded some 85 million unique TCRs. The study placed around 80% of its approximately 360 genotyped donors in the Caucasian-associated ancestry cluster. Study outcomes and limitations: TCR beta sequences reportedly predicted the HLA-A and HLA-B alleles of most subjects accurately.

PCR used 60 Vbeta primers and 13 Jbeta primers. TCRdb keeps only in-frame clones here, not all; method: immunoSEQ multiplex PCR. The sample holds some 170,000 clones; 70% to 85% are singletons and the top ten take roughly 2.5%. The CDR3 sequence is 16 residues long. V gave up 1 base and J gave up 5 bases, with 16 bases separating them. CDR1 and CDR2 (germline): SGHRS, YFSETQ. On this clone: Its specificity is not known.

The clonotype originates from a human donor in good health. V is TRBV5-1 and J is TRBJ2-1; a possible D gene is TRBD1 (6 bases). Sequencing used PBMCs. This CDR3 is CASSLFSQGRDNEQFF. Here the CDR3 DNA reads TGCGCCAGCAGCTTGTTTTCGCAGGGGAGAGACAATGAGCAGTTCTTC.